Each of the 16 T cell receptor beta chains below was sequenced from the same sample in a study of CD8+ T cells in alopecia areata. The authors extracted RNA and reverse transcribed it into cDNA as the sequencing template. Assay: immunoSEQ multiplex PCR; the TCRdb copy retains only in-frame clones and omits some. The sample lists around 150,000 clones, 82% seen once, with about 25% in the top ten. Treatment in this sample: oral pan-JAK inhibitor, 5-10 mg twice daily. The sample here was CD8+ T cells sorted from blood, taken at week 4, from a patient treated with tofacitinib. The receptors here all came from a human donor with alopecia areata.

The chain recombines TRBV15 with TRBJ1-1; 7 nucleotides agree with TRBD1. Per the germline V gene, CDR1 is LNHNV and CDR2 is YYDKDF (reference sequence). CDR3 length: 15 residues. The V segment lost 2 bases and the J segment 0 bases; nucleotides outside the gene matches: 3. The CDR3 DNA sequence: TGTGCCACCAGCAGAACAGGGGACATGAACACTGAAGCTTTCTTT. It encodes CATSRTGDMNTEAFF.

This clone has more than one count but fewer than ten. The chain combines TRBV2 with TRBJ1-6; D remains unclear. CDR1 SNHLY and CDR2 FYNNEI come from the germline V gene. V was clipped by 0 bases and J by 4 bases, with 7 bases between them. The CDR3 length is 15 residues. CDR3 region: CASSEASPYNSPLHF. CDR3 nucleotide sequence: TGTGCCAGCAGTGAAGCGTCCCCGTATAATTCACCCCTCCACTTT.

The chain uses TRBV5-5 and TRBJ2-3; D not resolved. CDR3 length: 16 residues. Trimming stripped 0 bases from V and 4 bases from J, with 15 bases between. Germline V CDR1 and CDR2: SGHKS, YYEKEE (reference sequence). This CDR3 reads CASSLAVGSLADTQYF. CDR3 sequence (DNA): TGTGCCAGCAGCTTGGCAGTCGGCAGCCTGGCAGATACGCAGTATTTT.

The chain links TRBV19 to TRBJ1-6; 7 nucleotides match TRBD1. This CDR3 region has 18 residues. Trimming cost V 5 bases and J 4 bases; bases outside gene matches: 14. Looked up from germline, CDR1 is LNHDA and CDR2 is SQIVND (reference sequence). The CDR3 region has the DNA TGTGCCAGTAGTGCCGGAACGGGACAGCGTCAATATAATTCACCCCTCCACTTT. Protein sequence: CASSAGTGQRQYNSPLHF. Full variable domain (remainder filled in from reference TRBV19 and TRBJ1-6): DGGITQSPKYLFRKEGQNVTLSCEQNLNHDAMYWYRQDPGQGLRLIYYSQIVNDFQKGDIAEGYSVSREKKESFPLTVTSAQKNPTAFYLCASSAGTGQRQYNSPLHFGNGTRLTVT.

This clone was detected only once. The rearrangement joins TRBV4-2 to TRBJ1-1; D is undetermined. This CDR3 has 12 residues. V lost 3 bases and J 7 bases, leaving 9 bases between the germline ends. The germline CDR1 and CDR2 sequences are LGHNA and YNFKEQ. The CDR3 nucleotides read TGTGCCAGCAGCCACCGGACCAATGAAGCTTTCTTT. Amino acid sequence: CASSHRTNEAFF.

This rearrangement joins TRBV7-2 to TRBJ2-5; D tentatively reads TRBD1 or TRBD2 (5 bases each). CDR3 size: 14 residues. V was pared by 8 bases and J by 2 bases, with 15 bases between. Germline V lookup: CDR1 SGHTA, CDR2 FQGNSA. This CDR3 reads CASAPGRHQETQYF. For the CDR3, the DNA is TGTGCCAGCGCCCCGGGACGTCATCAAGAGACCCAGTACTTC.

V usage is TRBV29-1 and J usage is TRBJ2-2, with 7 positions matching TRBD1. This CDR3 is 13 amino acids long. V trimming: 5 bases; J trimming: 3 bases; junction bases outside the gene matches: 3. The V gene's germline CDR1 is SQVTM and CDR2 ANQGSEA. In DNA, the CDR3 is TGCAGCGTTCTTACAGGGGACACCGGGGAGCTGTTTTTT. Its protein product is CSVLTGDTGELFF.

V is TRBV4-2 and J is TRBJ1-4; D call uncertain. The CDR3 consists of 15 residues. Germline assignment: CDR1 LGHNA and CDR2 YNFKEQ. V was shortened by 0 bases and J by 8 bases, with 13 bases between the two germline ends. DNA for the CDR3: TGTGCCAGCAGCCAAGATAATCCCACTGAGGAAAAACTGTTTTTT. It yields the protein CASSQDNPTEEKLFF.

The chain combines TRBV6-5 with TRBJ2-1, with 8 nucleotides matching TRBD2. Germline CDR1 reads MNHEY; CDR2 reads SVGAGI. V was pared by 0 bases and J by 4 bases, with 2 bases of the junction left unmatched. CDR3 length: 15 residues. Here the CDR3 reads CASSYSERGYNEQFF. Written as DNA, the CDR3 is TGTGCCAGCAGTTACTCTGAGCGGGGGTACAATGAGCAGTTCTTC.

This chain joins TRBV9 and TRBJ2-5; 8 bases line up with TRBD2. Trimming at V came to 0 bases and at J to 3 bases, leaving 4 bases not matched to a gene. Looked up from germline, CDR1 is SGDLS and CDR2 is YYNGEE. The CDR3 sequence is 15 residues long. The CDR3 loop reads CASSVGGSGEETQYF. The CDR3, as DNA: TGTGCCAGCAGCGTAGGTGGTAGCGGGGAAGAGACCCAGTACTTC.

V and J are TRBV7-2 and TRBJ2-1, with unresolved D. V shed 0 bases and J shed 1 base, with 7 bases lying between them. The CDR3 is 15 residues long. Germline V gene data show CDR1 as SGHTA and CDR2 as FQGNSA. The CDR3 spells CASSLAGWSYNEQFF. The CDR3 DNA reads TGTGCCAGCAGCTTAGCGGGGTGGTCCTACAATGAGCAGTTCTTC.

This rearrangement joins TRBV4-1 to TRBJ1-2; TRBD1 matches at 9 bases. This CDR3 contains 15 residues. Germline V gives CDR1 MGHRA, CDR2 YSYEKL. The V segment lost 4 bases and the J segment 4 bases; nucleotides outside the gene matches: 7. For the CDR3, the DNA is TGCGCCAGCAGCCCGACCGGACAGGGGACCTATGGCTACACCTTC. This translates into CASSPTGQGTYGYTF.

The V call is TRBV6-1, the J call TRBJ2-7; 8 nucleotides agree with TRBD1. Germline V gene data show CDR1 as MNHNS and CDR2 as SASEGT. This CDR3 region has 13 residues. J was trimmed by 7 bases and V by 8 bases; bases with no gene match: 10. The CDR3 bases are TGTGCCAGCCACCGGGACAGGCCGCCTGAGCAGTACTTC. Amino acid sequence: CASHRDRPPEQYF.

The chain uses TRBV5-1 and TRBJ2-3, with a possible D match to TRBD2 (5 bases). From germline, CDR1 is SGHRS and CDR2 YFSETQ. V was trimmed by 7 bases and J by 0 bases, leaving 12 bases between them. The CDR3 runs to 14 residues. The CDR3, as DNA: TGCGCCAGCGGTAGCGACTCTAGCACAGATACGCAGTATTTT. Residues: CASGSDSSTDTQYF.

This clone was seen at least ten times. This rearrangement joins TRBV7-2 to TRBJ2-3, with D possibly matching TRBD1 (5 bases). Germline V CDR1 and CDR2: SGHTA, FQGNSA. With 5 bases removed from V and 6 bases from J, the gap between germline ends came to 15 bases. CDR3 size: 14 residues. The CDR3 coding sequence is TGTGCCAGCAGCCTTGGACCAGGGTCGGATACGCAGTATTTT. It is translated as CASSLGPGSDTQYF.

This sequence joins TRBV6-6 and TRBJ2-1, with TRBD2 matching over 9 bases. This CDR3 contains 14 residues. The germline gives CDR1 MNHNY, CDR2 SVGAGI (reference sequence). With V trimmed by 6 bases and J by 8 bases, 8 bases remained unmatched. The chain's CDR3 is CASRPGTSRDEQFF. The CDR3 nucleotides are TGTGCCAGCAGACCAGGGACTAGCAGGGATGAGCAGTTCTTC.